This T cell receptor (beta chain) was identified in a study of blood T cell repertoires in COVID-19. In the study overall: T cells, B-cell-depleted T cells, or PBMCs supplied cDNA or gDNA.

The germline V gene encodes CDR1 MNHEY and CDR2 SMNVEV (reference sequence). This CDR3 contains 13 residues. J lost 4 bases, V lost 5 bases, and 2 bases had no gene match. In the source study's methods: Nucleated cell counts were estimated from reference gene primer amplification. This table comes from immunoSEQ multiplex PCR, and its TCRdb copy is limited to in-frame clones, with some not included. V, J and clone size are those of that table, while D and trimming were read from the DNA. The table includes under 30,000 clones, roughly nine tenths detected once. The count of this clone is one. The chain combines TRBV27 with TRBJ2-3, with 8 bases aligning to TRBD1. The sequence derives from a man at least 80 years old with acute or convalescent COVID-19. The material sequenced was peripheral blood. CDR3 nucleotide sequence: TGTGCCAGCAGTCCCAGGGGGCCAGATACGCAGTATTTT. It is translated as CASSPRGPDTQYF.